A single sample is the source of the 32 T cell receptor beta chains below, sequenced in a study of shared clonotypes between healthy human individuals. Generated by immunoSEQ multiplex PCR, the TCRdb table keeps only in-frame clones and is missing some. The data contain more than 400,000 clones, around 80% of them singletons. The sequenced sample was PBMCs. The receptor set was obtained from a woman aged 35 to 49 in good health. Some clones in this sample may be carry-over from other donors' samples.

The DNA for the CDR3 is TGCGCCAGCAGCCCTTCGGACGGACCCAGTGTCTACGAGCAGTACTTC. It is translated as CASSPSDGPSVYEQYF. The V and J genes are TRBV4-1 and TRBJ2-7; D uncertain. The CDR3 runs to 16 residues. The V and J ends lost 4 bases and 3 bases respectively, with 19 bases between them. Germline-derived CDR1 and CDR2 are MGHRA and YSYEKL.

Concerning this clone: Other DNA sequences of this sample code for an identical CDR3. The genes are TRBV7-2 and TRBJ2-1, with D possibly matching TRBD2 (5 bases). Germline CDR1 SGHTA, CDR2 FQGNSA. This CDR3 has 13 residues. Trimming took 1 base from V and 7 from J, leaving 8 bases between them. Here the CDR3 DNA reads TGTGCCAGCAGCTTAGTAGCGCGTAATGAGCAGTTCTTC. It yields the protein CASSLVARNEQFF. Looking up the rest from reference TRBV7-2 and TRBJ2-1 gives the full variable domain: GAGVSQSPSNKVTEKGKDVELRCDPISGHTALYWYRQSLGQGLEFLIYFQGNSAPDKSGLPSDRFSAERTGGSVSTLTIQRTQQEDSAVYLCASSLVARNEQFFGPGTRLTVL.

This chain links TRBV2 with TRBJ1-4; maybe TRBD1 (5 bases). This CDR3 spans 13 amino acids. From germline, CDR1 is SNHLY and CDR2 FYNNEI. V lost 6 bases to trimming and J lost 6 bases, with 11 bases between them. CDR3 protein: CASSRVWDEKLFF. The CDR3 bases are TGTGCCAGCAGCAGGGTTTGGGATGAAAAACTGTTTTTT.

V gene TRBV9 combines with J gene TRBJ2-2; TRBD2 might be the D (6 bases). Trimming cost V 0 bases and J 4 bases, with 7 bases left between them. Looked up from germline, CDR1 is SGDLS and CDR2 is YYNGEE. The CDR3 contains 14 residues. The CDR3: CASSVAGATGELFF. Here the CDR3 DNA reads TGTGCCAGCAGCGTAGCGGGAGCCACCGGGGAGCTGTTTTTT.

CDR3 loop: CASSEYPGRVVEQFF. CDR3 DNA sequence: TGTGCCAGCAGTGAATATCCAGGGAGAGTAGTCGAGCAGTTCTTC. J is TRBJ2-1 and V is TRBV2; D possibly uses TRBD1 or TRBD2 (5 bases each). Germline V gene sequence: CDR1 SNHLY, CDR2 FYNNEI. The CDR3 sequence is 15 residues long. Deletions cut 2 bases from V and 10 bases from J, with 18 bases between.

This chain connects TRBV10-3 to TRBJ2-7; TRBD1 is a possible D gene (5 bases). V was pared by 3 bases and J by 4 bases, with 10 bases between. The CDR3 contains 13 residues. The germline gives CDR1 ENHRY, CDR2 SYGVKD. The CDR3 coding sequence is TGTGCCATCAGTGATGGACAACCATACGAGCAGTACTTC. This sequence encodes CAISDGQPYEQYF.

There are many counts of this clone. This chain uses TRBV5-8 with TRBJ2-7; 7 bases line up with TRBD2. Unmatched junction bases numbered 18, after V lost 6 bases and J lost 3 bases. This CDR3 has 17 residues. Germline V gives CDR1 SGHTS, CDR2 YDEGEE. This chain's CDR3 is CASTLPPFRGLIYEQYF. The DNA of the CDR3 is TGTGCCAGCACTCTTCCCCCCTTCCGGGGACTAATCTACGAGCAGTACTTC. The variable domain in full, completed from reference TRBV5-8 and TRBJ2-7, reads EAGVTQSPTHLIKTRGQQATLRCSPISGHTSVYWYQQALGLGLQFLLWYDEGEERNRGNFPPRFSGRQFPNYSSELNVNALELEDSALYLCASTLPPFRGLIYEQYFGPGTRLTVT.

The chain recombines TRBV11-2 with TRBJ2-5; no clear D gene. V gave up 4 bases and J gave up 0 bases, with 15 bases separating them. The CDR3 covers 16 residues. Germline V gives CDR1 SGHAT, CDR2 FQNNGV. This CDR3 is CASSSLGGRYQETQYF. The DNA of the CDR3 is TGTGCCAGCAGCTCATTGGGTGGACGGTACCAAGAGACCCAGTACTTC.

The gene calls are TRBV1 and TRBJ1-5; the D segment call TRBD1 is taken from the table without a DNA check. TRBV1 is an annotated pseudogene. CDR3 length: 12 amino acids. CDR3 nucleotides: TGCACCAGCCGGGACAGGGGTCAGCCCCAGCATTTT. It encodes CTSRDRGQPQHF.

The rearrangement uses TRBV7-2 and TRBJ2-5; D is undetermined. V lost 3 bases to trimming and J lost 5 bases, with 13 bases between them. Germline values: CDR1 SGHTA, CDR2 FQGNSA. There are 14 residues in the CDR3. CDR3 DNA: TGTGCCAGCAGCTTGGGTAGGGCCTTCGAGACCCAGTACTTC. Translating it yields CASSLGRAFETQYF.

On this clone: The same CDR3 arises from other DNA sequences in this sample as well. The chain links TRBV7-3 to TRBJ2-2, with 8 nucleotides matching TRBD2. J lost 4 bases, V lost 2 bases, and 3 bases had no gene match. Germline assignment: CDR1 SGHTA and CDR2 FQGTGA. The CDR3 runs 15 residues. CDR3: CASSLGLAGTGELFF. The CDR3, as DNA: TGTGCCAGCAGCTTAGGGCTAGCGGGCACCGGGGAGCTGTTTTTT.

This chain links TRBV6-5 with TRBJ2-7, with 7 bases that match TRBD1. J was trimmed by 0 bases and V by 3 bases; bases with no gene match: 5. The CDR3 is 15 amino acids. CDR1 MNHEY and CDR2 SVGAGI come from the germline V gene. The CDR3 DNA reads TGTGCCAGCAGTTATAAACGGGACAGCTCCTACGAGCAGTACTTC. As protein: CASSYKRDSSYEQYF.

This clone was detected once. The chain joins TRBV5-4 to TRBJ2-7; 9 bases agree with TRBD1. J gave up 2 bases and V 0 bases, and 3 bases lay outside the gene matches. In germline, CDR1 is SGHNT, CDR2 YYREEE (reference sequence). There are 15 residues in the CDR3. CDR3: CASSLGDRVAYEQYF. For the CDR3, the DNA is TGTGCCAGCAGCTTGGGGGACAGGGTCGCCTACGAGCAGTACTTC.

This clone appeared a single time. The chain recombines TRBV6-1 with TRBJ1-2; TRBD1 might be the D (5 bases). V lost 7 bases to trimming and J lost 2 bases, with 17 bases between them. CDR1 and CDR2 from the germline V gene are MNHNS and SASEGT. The CDR3 consists of 15 residues. The DNA for the CDR3 is TGTGCCAGCACCGAAGGGGAAAGGGTGAACTATGGCTACACCTTC. It encodes CASTEGERVNYGYTF.

The chain links TRBV7-3 to TRBJ2-3; a possible D gene is TRBD2 (6 bases). The germline V gene encodes CDR1 SGHTA and CDR2 FQGTGA. The CDR3 contains 14 residues. V shed 5 bases and J shed 6 bases, with 15 bases lying between them. The CDR3: CASSPSVAADTQYF. In DNA, the CDR3 is TGTGCCAGCAGCCCTAGCGTAGCAGCCGATACGCAGTATTTT.

This chain joins TRBV28 and TRBJ2-5; TRBD2 matches at 14 bases. V shed 6 bases, J shed 5 bases, and the junction held 8 bases outside the gene matches. The CDR3 has 16 residues. Germline CDR1 reads MDHEN; CDR2 reads SYDVKM. The CDR3 reads CASSPGLAGGSETQYF. The CDR3 coding sequence is TGTGCCAGCAGCCCAGGACTAGCGGGAGGAAGTGAGACCCAGTACTTC.

This rearrangement joins TRBV10-3 to TRBJ2-7; D is undetermined. Per the germline V gene, CDR1 is ENHRY and CDR2 is SYGVKD. The CDR3 runs 13 residues. V lost 6 bases to trimming and J lost 0 bases, with 9 bases between them. The CDR3 loop is CAISTYPSYEQYF. CDR3 nucleotide sequence: TGTGCCATCAGCACCTACCCCTCCTACGAGCAGTACTTC.

The chain carries TRBV5-6 and TRBJ1-2; D is uncertain. This CDR3 is built from 16 residues. V was trimmed by 0 bases and J by 1 base, leaving 13 bases between them. From germline, CDR1 is SGHDT and CDR2 YYEEEE. CDR3 region: CASSLVSGRINYGYTF. For the CDR3, the DNA is TGTGCCAGCAGCTTGGTTAGCGGCAGGATTAACTATGGCTACACCTTC.

The chain couples TRBV12-2 to TRBJ2-1; the tabulated D call, TRBD2, remains unverified against the DNA. TRBV12-2 is a recognized pseudogene. This CDR3 comprises 17 residues. The DNA of the CDR3 is TGTGCAAGTCGCATCGGACTAGCGGGACGGGGCGTCGATGAGCAGTTCTTC. Protein: CASRIGLAGRGVDEQFF.

The CDR3 sequence is CASSAGRAGNTIYF. The CDR3 DNA sequence: TGCGCCAGCAGTGCGGGGAGGGCTGGAAACACCATATATTTT. The gene calls are TRBV10-2 and TRBJ1-3; D is undetermined. The ends were cut back, 4 bases at V and 2 bases at J, with 9 bases in the middle. Germline CDR1 reads WSHSY; CDR2 reads SAAADI. This CDR3 contains 14 residues.

The chain has TRBV11-3 and TRBJ2-1; tentative D call: TRBD2 (6 bases). V shed 1 base and J shed 5 bases, with 9 bases lying between them. Germline CDR1 SGHNT, CDR2 YENEEA. The CDR3 has 14 residues. CDR3 region: CASSLVGSHNEQFF. The CDR3 DNA sequence: TGTGCCAGCAGCTTAGTCGGGAGCCACAATGAGCAGTTCTTC.

This clone has more than one count but fewer than ten. This chain joins TRBV6-5 and TRBJ1-4, with D unresolved. V was cut by 7 bases and J by 4 bases, with 7 bases left in between. Germline CDR1 is MNHEY and CDR2 is SVGAGI. The CDR3 runs to 12 residues. The CDR3, as DNA: TGTGCCAGCATGGGAGATAATGAAAAACTGTTTTTT. Protein sequence: CASMGDNEKLFF.

V usage is TRBV9 and J usage is TRBJ2-5; D may be TRBD2 (5 bases). The germline gives CDR1 SGDLS, CDR2 YYNGEE. V gave up 0 bases and J gave up 4 bases, with 7 bases separating them. CDR3 length: 13 residues. DNA of the CDR3: TGTGCCAGCAGCGTAGAACTAGTAGAGACCCAGTACTTC. As protein: CASSVELVETQYF.

The rearrangement uses TRBV4-2 and TRBJ1-1; D call uncertain. Germline CDR1 LGHNA, CDR2 YNFKEQ. This CDR3 has 14 residues. V lost 5 bases, J lost 1 base, and 11 bases lay in between. CDR3 residues: CASSFSTGNTEAFF. In nucleotides, the CDR3 is TGTGCCAGCAGCTTCTCTACGGGGAACACTGAAGCTTTCTTT.

V gene TRBV5-5 combines with J gene TRBJ2-7; TRBD2 agrees at 7 bases. The V segment lost 8 bases and the J segment 6 bases; nucleotides outside the gene matches: 11. Germline values: CDR1 SGHKS, CDR2 YYEKEE (reference sequence). This CDR3 spans 13 amino acids. The CDR3 is CASYGPSGGEQYF. CDR3 bases: TGTGCCAGTTATGGCCCATCGGGGGGCGAGCAGTACTTC.

V and J are TRBV2 and TRBJ1-2; 7 positions agree with TRBD1. The germline CDR1 and CDR2 sequences are SNHLY and FYNNEI. V lost 7 bases and J lost 2; bases outside the gene matches: 4. This CDR3 is built from 13 residues. The CDR3 DNA reads as TGTGCCAGCAAGATGACAGGGAACTATGGCTACACCTTC. As protein: CASKMTGNYGYTF. The full variable domain, in which reference TRBV2 and TRBJ1-2 provide the parts outside the CDR3, is EPEVTQTPSHQVTQMGQEVILRCVPISNHLYFYWYRQILGQKVEFLVSFYNNEISEKSEIFDDQFSVERPDGSNFTLKIRSTKLEDSAMYFCASKMTGNYGYTFGSGTRLTVV.

The rearrangement uses TRBV5-1 and TRBJ2-2; D is uncertain. Trimming took 2 bases from V and 1 from J, leaving 6 bases between them. CDR1 is SGHRS and CDR2 is YFSETQ in the germline V gene. The length of the CDR3 is 14 residues. The CDR3 DNA sequence: TGCGCCAGCAGCTTTTTCAAGAACACCGGGGAGCTGTTTTTT. Amino acid sequence: CASSFFKNTGELFF. Supplemented by reference TRBV5-1 and TRBJ2-2, the full variable domain reads KAGVTQTPRYLIKTRGQQVTLSCSPISGHRSVSWYQQTPGQGLQFLFEYFSETQRNKGNFPGRFSGRQFSNSRSEMNVSTLELGDSALYLCASSFFKNTGELFFGEGSRLTVL.

This chain uses TRBV6-1 with TRBJ2-7, with a weak D call TRBD2 (6 bases). The germline CDR1 and CDR2 sequences are MNHNS and SASEGT. V was clipped by 3 bases and J by 10 bases, with 25 bases between them. This CDR3 spans 16 amino acids. In nucleotides, the CDR3 is TGTGCCAGCAGTGAGGGCCCTCGGGGACTGGAAAAGCCCCAGTACTTC. This translates into CASSEGPRGLEKPQYF.

This chain connects TRBV10-3 to TRBJ2-5; either TRBD1 or TRBD2 may fit D (5 bases each). There are 14 residues in the CDR3. Trimming took off 2 bases at V and 1 base at J, with 8 bases between the two ends. CDR1 and CDR2 (germline): ENHRY, SYGVKD. The CDR3 sequence is CAISEGGSQETQYF. DNA for the CDR3: TGTGCCATCAGTGAGGGGGGTTCCCAAGAGACCCAGTACTTC.

The chain links TRBV9 to TRBJ2-1, with TRBD1 matching over 7 bases. This CDR3 region has 15 residues. Losses at the gene ends were 0 bases for V and 5 bases for J; bases not matched to a gene: 5. Germline-derived CDR1 and CDR2 are SGDLS and YYNGEE. Written as DNA, the CDR3 is TGTGCCAGCAGCGTAGTGGGACAGAGGAACAATGAGCAGTTCTTC. Translating it yields CASSVVGQRNNEQFF.

The rearrangement links TRBV29-1 to TRBJ2-1, with 8 bases that match TRBD2. The CDR3 runs 15 residues. After removal of 3 bases from V and 2 bases from J, the junction contained 6 bases not matched to a gene. Per the germline V gene, CDR1 is SQVTM and CDR2 is ANQGSEA. The CDR3 nucleotides are TGCAGCGTTGACCCAGCGGGAGATACCTACAATGAGCAGTTCTTC. Translated: CSVDPAGDTYNEQFF.

The rearrangement uses TRBV19 and TRBJ1-3; D not resolved. V gave up 3 bases and J gave up 1 base, with 4 bases separating them. Germline lookup yields CDR1 LNHDA and CDR2 SQIVND (reference sequence). This CDR3 comprises 13 residues. The CDR3 spells CASSIGSGNTIYF. CDR3 in DNA: TGTGCCAGTAGTATCGGGTCTGGAAACACCATATATTTT.